This TCR beta chain was identified in a study of blood T cell repertoires in COVID-19. On the study more broadly: The United States, Italy and Spain were the sources of the acute and convalescent COVID-19 samples. The cDNA or gDNA used as material had been derived from T cells, B-cell-depleted T cells, or PBMCs.

Authors' analysis steps: Amplification of reference gene primers was used by the study to estimate nucleated cell counts. TCRdb's table, derived via immunoSEQ multiplex PCR, lists solely in-frame clones and lacks some. That table is the source of V, J and clone size, and D and trimming were worked out from the DNA. The sample has 200,000 to 250,000 clones, around 86% seen once. CDR1 is MNHEY, CDR2 SVGAGI, per germline. The CDR3 is made up of 11 amino acids. V lost 7 bases and J 5 bases, leaving 9 bases between the germline ends. Material: peripheral blood. The chain recombines TRBV6-5 with TRBJ2-7; D gene uncertain. The TCR comes from an elderly man with acute or convalescent COVID-19. CDR3 nucleotides: TGTGCCAGCACTTCCTTAAACGAGCAGTACTTC. Protein product: CASTSLNEQYF.